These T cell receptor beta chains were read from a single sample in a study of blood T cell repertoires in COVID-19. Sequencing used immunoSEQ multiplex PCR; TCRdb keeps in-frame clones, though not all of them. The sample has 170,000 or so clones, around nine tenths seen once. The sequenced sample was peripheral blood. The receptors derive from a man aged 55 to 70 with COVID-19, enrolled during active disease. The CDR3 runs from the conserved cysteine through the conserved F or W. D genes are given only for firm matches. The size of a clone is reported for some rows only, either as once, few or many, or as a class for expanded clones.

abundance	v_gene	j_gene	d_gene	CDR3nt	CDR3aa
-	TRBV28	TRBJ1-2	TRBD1	TGTGCCAGCAGTTCATGGCAGGGGGCATTTGGCTACACCTTC	CASSSWQGAFGYTF
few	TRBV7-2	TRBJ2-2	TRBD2	TGTGCCAGCAGCCTTACTAGCGGGAGCCCTGGGGAGCTGTTTTTT	CASSLTSGSPGELFF
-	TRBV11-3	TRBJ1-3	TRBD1	TGTGCCAGCAGCTACAGACAGGGGAGCTCTGGAAACACCATATATTTT	CASSYRQGSSGNTIYF
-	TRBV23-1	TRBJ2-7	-	TGCGCCAGCAGTCGGGGAGATGGCGCCACCGACTCCTACGAGCAGTACTTC	CASSRGDGATDSYEQYF
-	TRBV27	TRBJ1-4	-	TGTGCCAGCAGGGTCGGGACTACAACTAATGAAAAACTGTTTTTT	CASRVGTTTNEKLFF
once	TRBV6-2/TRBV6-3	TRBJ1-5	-	TGTGCCAGCAGTTACGTGGGAGCGGGTCAGCCCCAGCATTTT	CASSYVGAGQPQHF
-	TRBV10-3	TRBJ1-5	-	TGTGCCATCAGTGTCGGGGGTGACGGCAATCAGCCCCAGCATTTT	CAISVGGDGNQPQHF
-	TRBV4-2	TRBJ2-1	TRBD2	TGTGCCAGCAGCCAATTCGGGGGGGCCAGGAATGAGCAGTTCTTC	CASSQFGGARNEQFF
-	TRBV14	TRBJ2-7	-	TGTGCCAGCAGTCAAACGGGTTACGAGCAGTACTTC	CASSQTGYEQYF
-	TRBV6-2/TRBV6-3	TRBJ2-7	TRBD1	TGTGCCAGCAGCCACCCGACAGGGAGCATAAACGAGCAGTACTTC	CASSHPTGSINEQYF
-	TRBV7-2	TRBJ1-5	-	TGTGCCAGCAGCTTATCCTTGGCAGATAGCAATCAGCCCCAGCATTTT	CASSLSLADSNQPQHF
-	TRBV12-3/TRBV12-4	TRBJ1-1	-	TGTGCCAGCCTTAAGCGGATGAACACTGAAGCTTTCTTT	CASLKRMNTEAFF
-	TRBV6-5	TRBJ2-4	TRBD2	TGTGCCAGCAATCCAGGGAGGGACGACAACATTCAGTACTTC	CASNPGRDDNIQYF
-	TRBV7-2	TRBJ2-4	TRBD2	TGTGCCAGCAGCGTCGGGACTAGTCGAAGCGACATTCAGTACTTC	CASSVGTSRSDIQYF
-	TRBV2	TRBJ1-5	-	TGTGCCAGCAGGAGAGAGGCAGAGTACAATCAGCCCCAGCATTTT	CASRREAEYNQPQHF
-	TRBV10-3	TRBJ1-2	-	TGTGCCATCAGTGGCGGCGGGGTCTATGGCTACACCTTC	CAISGGGVYGYTF
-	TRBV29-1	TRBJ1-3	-	TGCAGCGTTGAAGCCCCGGGAAACACCATATATTTT	CSVEAPGNTIYF
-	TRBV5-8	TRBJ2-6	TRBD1	TGTGCCAGCAGCCTCACAGGGGCCGCCTCTGGGGCCAACGTCCTGACTTTC	CASSLTGAASGANVLTF
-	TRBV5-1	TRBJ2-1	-	TGCGCCAGCAGCTTTGGGGCTTCCTACAATGAGCAGTTCTTC	CASSFGASYNEQFF
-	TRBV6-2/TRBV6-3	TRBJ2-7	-	TGTGCCAGCAGTTTTGGGCCGAACTACGAGCAGTACTTC	CASSFGPNYEQYF
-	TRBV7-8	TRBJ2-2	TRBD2	TGTGCCAGCAGCGCCAGCATACTAGCGGGAGTTGACACCGGGGAGCTGTTTTTT	CASSASILAGVDTGELFF
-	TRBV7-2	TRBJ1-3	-	TGTGCCAGCAGCCCTGACAGGTCAGCTGGAAACACCATATATTTT	CASSPDRSAGNTIYF
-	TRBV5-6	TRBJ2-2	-	TGTGCCAGCAGCCGGGTCTTCGGGGAGCTGTTTTTT	CASSRVFGELFF
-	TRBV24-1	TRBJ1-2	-	TGTGCCACCAGTGATTTTACAGGGAATGGCTACACCTTC	CATSDFTGNGYTF
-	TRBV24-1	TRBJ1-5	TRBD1	TGTGCCACCAGTGATTCCGCGCTTCCAGGGGGAAATCAGCCCCAGCATTTT	CATSDSALPGGNQPQHF
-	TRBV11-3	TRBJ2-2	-	TGTGCCAGCAGCTTTCGGGACACCGGGGAGCTGTTTTTT	CASSFRDTGELFF
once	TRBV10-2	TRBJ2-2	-	TGCGCCAGCAGTTCACAGGGTACCGGGGAGCTGTTTTTT	CASSSQGTGELFF
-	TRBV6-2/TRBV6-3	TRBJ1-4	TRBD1	TGTGCCAGCAGCGACAGGGGGTTATATGAAAAACTGTTTTTT	CASSDRGLYEKLFF
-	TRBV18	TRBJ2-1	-	TGTGCCAGCTCAAGGCAGGAACACAATGAGCAGTTCTTC	CASSRQEHNEQFF
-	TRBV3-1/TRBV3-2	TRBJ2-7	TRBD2	TGTGCCAGCAGCCCTCGACTAGCGGGAGCCTACGAGCAGTACTTC	CASSPRLAGAYEQYF
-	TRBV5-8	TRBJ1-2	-	TGTGCCAGCAGCTCAGGGTACTCTGGCTACACCTTC	CASSSGYSGYTF
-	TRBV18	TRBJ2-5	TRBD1	TGTGCCAGCTCACCAAGTGTGGACAGGGCCGAGACCCAGTACTTC	CASSPSVDRAETQYF
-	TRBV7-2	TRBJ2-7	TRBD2	TGTGCCAGCAGCTCCCGGTCCAGTGGGCTAGCGGGGGCCTCGTACGAGCAGTACTTC	CASSSRSSGLAGASYEQYF
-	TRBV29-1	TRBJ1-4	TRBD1	TGCAGCGTTTCAGGGGGCAGTGGGAATGAAAAACTGTTTTTT	CSVSGGSGNEKLFF
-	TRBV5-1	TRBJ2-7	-	TGCGCCAGCAGCTTGGGAGGGCCGGACGAGCAGTACTTC	CASSLGGPDEQYF
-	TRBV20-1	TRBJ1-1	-	TGCAGTGCTAGTCAATCGAACACTGAAGCTTTCTTT	CSASQSNTEAFF
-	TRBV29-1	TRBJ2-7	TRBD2	TGCAGCGTCGCCGGGACTAGCGGGAGGCAGGCAACCTACGGAGGGCAGTACTTC	CSVAGTSGRQATYGGQYF
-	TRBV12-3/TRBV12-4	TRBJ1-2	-	TGTGCCAGCAGGCGGGACTATGGCTACACCTTC	CASRRDYGYTF
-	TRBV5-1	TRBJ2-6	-	TGCGCCAGCAGCTTGGTTCCAGGGACAATCTCTGGGGCCAACGTCCTGACTTTC	CASSLVPGTISGANVLTF
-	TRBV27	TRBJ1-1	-	TGTGCCAGCAGTTTATCGGGGGGTATCACTGAAGCTTTCTTT	CASSLSGGITEAFF
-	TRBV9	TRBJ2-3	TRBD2	TGTGCCAGCAGCGTAGTCGGAAGCGGGGCCACAGATACGCAGTATTTT	CASSVVGSGATDTQYF
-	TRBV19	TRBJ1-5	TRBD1	TGTGCCAGTAGCGCCGACAGGGGCTTCAATCAGCCCCAGCATTTT	CASSADRGFNQPQHF
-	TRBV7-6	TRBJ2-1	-	TGTGCCAGCACGTTTGGGACAAAGACCTACAATGAGCAGTTCTTC	CASTFGTKTYNEQFF
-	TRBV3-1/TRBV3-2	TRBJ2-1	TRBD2	TGTGCCAGCAGCCAGTCGGCTAGCGGGGCCTACAATGAGCAGTTCTTC	CASSQSASGAYNEQFF
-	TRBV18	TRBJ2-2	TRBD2	TGTGCCAGCTCACCTCCGGGACTAGCGGGGAAATTGAACACCGGGGAGCTGTTTTTT	CASSPPGLAGKLNTGELFF
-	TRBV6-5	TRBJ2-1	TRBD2	TGTGCCAGCACCCGAGCTAGCGGGAAAAATGAGCAGTTCTTC	CASTRASGKNEQFF
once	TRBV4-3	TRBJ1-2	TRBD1	TGCGCCAGCAGCCAAGGGACAGGGTTCGGCTACACCTTC	CASSQGTGFGYTF
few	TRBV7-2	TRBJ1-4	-	TGTGCCAGCAGCCCATGGGACACCGAAAAACTGTTTTTT	CASSPWDTEKLFF
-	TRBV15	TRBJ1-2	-	TGTGCCACCAGCAGGGGTAAGAGGTCTGGCTACACCTTC	CATSRGKRSGYTF
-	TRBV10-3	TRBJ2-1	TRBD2	TGTGCCATCAGTGATTCGGGGACTAGCTACAATGAGCAGTTCTTC	CAISDSGTSYNEQFF
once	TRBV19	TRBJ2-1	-	TGTGCCAGTCGGACACCAGGGGCGGTCGATGAGCAGTTCTTC	CASRTPGAVDEQFF
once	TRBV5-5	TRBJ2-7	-	TGTGCCAGCAGCTTGGTGGTGGTCGCAGGCGAGCAGTACTTC	CASSLVVVAGEQYF
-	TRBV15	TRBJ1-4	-	TGTGCCACCAGCAGAGATCTGGCAGGGCAGGACGAAAAACTGTTTTTT	CATSRDLAGQDEKLFF
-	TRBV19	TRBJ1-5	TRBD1	TGTGCCAGTAGTGGGGGACAGGGTCATCAGCCCCAGCATTTT	CASSGGQGHQPQHF
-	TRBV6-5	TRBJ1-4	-	TGTGCCAGCAGGACAGGCCAGGATGAAAAACTGTTTTTT	CASRTGQDEKLFF
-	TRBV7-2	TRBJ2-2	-	TGTGCCAGCAGTTTCGTATCCCAGTTCACCGGGGAGCTGTTTTTT	CASSFVSQFTGELFF
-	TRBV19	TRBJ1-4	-	TGTGCCAGTAGTTCTACCGTTAATGAAAAACTGTTTTTT	CASSSTVNEKLFF
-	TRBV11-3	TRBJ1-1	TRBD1	TGTGCCAGCAGCTTAAAAGGGGGACAGGGAGGGGCTGAAGCTTTCTTT	CASSLKGGQGGAEAFF
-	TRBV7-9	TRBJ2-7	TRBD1	TGTGCCAGCACCTGGGACAGCTTTTACGAGCAGTACTTC	CASTWDSFYEQYF